The clone carrying this T cell receptor beta chain was seen ten or more times. Its antigen is currently unknown. These data are taken from a study of Graves' ophthalmopathy and Graves' hyperthyroidism. This CDR3 is 14 amino acids long. V lost 5 bases and J lost 3, with 14 bases in between. The germline V gene has CDR1 SGHTA and CDR2 FQGNSA. Amplification from RNA transcripts yielded the TCR beta CDR3 regions. Following a first-round RT-PCR that used HTBI primers, a second-round multiplex PCR was carried out. TCRdb processed the multiplex PCR reads anew with MiXCR; each CDR3 protein has one entry. The sample includes approximately 210,000 distinct CDR3 sequences, around a fifth seen only once; the top ten take roughly 40%. Whole-study findings and limits: Separation of ophthalmopathy from stable hyperthyroidism was achieved by a 13-signature model, at approximately 90% sensitivity and 70% to 82% specificity.

Exclusion criteria comprised other autoimmune diseases, uncontrolled infections, pregnancy or lactation in patients. The PBMCs originated from roughly 10 ml of fresh peripheral blood. This chain joins TRBV7-2 and TRBJ2-7; possible D gene TRBD2, 6 bases. Sequencing was carried out using peripheral blood. This TCR came from a woman aged 45-60 years with Graves' ophthalmopathy. The CDR3 region is CASSPSTSLYEQYF. In DNA, the CDR3 is TGTGCCAGCAGCCCCTCGACTAGTCTCTACGAGCAGTACTTC.